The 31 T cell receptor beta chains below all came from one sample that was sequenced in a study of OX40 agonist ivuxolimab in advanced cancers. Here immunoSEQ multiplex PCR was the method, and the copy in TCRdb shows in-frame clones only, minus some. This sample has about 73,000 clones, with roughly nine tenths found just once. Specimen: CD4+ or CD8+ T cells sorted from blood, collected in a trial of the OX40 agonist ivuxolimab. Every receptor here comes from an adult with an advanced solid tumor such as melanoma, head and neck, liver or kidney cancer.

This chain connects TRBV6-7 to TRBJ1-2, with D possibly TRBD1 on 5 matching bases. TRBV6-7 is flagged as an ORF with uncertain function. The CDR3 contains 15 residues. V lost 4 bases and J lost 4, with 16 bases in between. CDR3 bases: TGTGCCAGCAGTTGGGGGGACGGCCCCTTCTATGGCTACACCTTC. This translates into CASSWGDGPFYGYTF.

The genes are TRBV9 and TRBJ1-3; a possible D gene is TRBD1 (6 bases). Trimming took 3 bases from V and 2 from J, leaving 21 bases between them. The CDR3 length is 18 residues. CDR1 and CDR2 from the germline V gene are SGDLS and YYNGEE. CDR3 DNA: TGTGCCAGCAGCGGACCTACCCTCAGGGGCACCCCTGGAAACACCATATATTTT. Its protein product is CASSGPTLRGTPGNTIYF.

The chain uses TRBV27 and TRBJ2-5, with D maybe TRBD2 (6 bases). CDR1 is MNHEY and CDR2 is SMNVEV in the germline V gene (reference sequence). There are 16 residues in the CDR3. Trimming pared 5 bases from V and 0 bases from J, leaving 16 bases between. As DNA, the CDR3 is TGTGCCAGCAGTCTGGGGGGACCGATGTACCAAGAGACCCAGTACTTC. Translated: CASSLGGPMYQETQYF.

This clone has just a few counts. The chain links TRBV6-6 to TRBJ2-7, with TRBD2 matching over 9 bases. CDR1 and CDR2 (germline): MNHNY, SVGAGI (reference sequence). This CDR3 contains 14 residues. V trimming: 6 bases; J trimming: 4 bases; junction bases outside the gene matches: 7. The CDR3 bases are TGTGCCAGCAGCACGGGACTAGCCCGATACGAGCAGTACTTC. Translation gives CASSTGLARYEQYF.

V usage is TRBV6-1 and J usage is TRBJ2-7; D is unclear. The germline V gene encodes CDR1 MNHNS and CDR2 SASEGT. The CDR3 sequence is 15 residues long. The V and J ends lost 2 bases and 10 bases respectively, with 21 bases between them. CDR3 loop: CASSEIKGYSGEQYF. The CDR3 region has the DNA TGTGCCAGCAGTGAAATAAAGGGCTATAGTGGGGAACAGTACTTC.

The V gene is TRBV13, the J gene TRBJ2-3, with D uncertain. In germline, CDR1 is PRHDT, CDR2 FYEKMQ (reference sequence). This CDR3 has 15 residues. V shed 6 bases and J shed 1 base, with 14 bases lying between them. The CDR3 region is CASRPQPKGTDTQYF. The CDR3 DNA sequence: TGTGCCAGCAGACCGCAGCCGAAAGGCACAGATACGCAGTATTTT.

The CDR3 loop reads CASSPTGFNQPQHF. Here the CDR3 DNA reads TGTGCCAGCAGCCCTACAGGGTTCAATCAGCCCCAGCATTTT. The chain has TRBV7-5 and TRBJ1-5; the table's D gene call, TRBD1, was not cross checked with the DNA. TRBV7-5 is labeled a pseudogene. CDR3 size: 14 residues.

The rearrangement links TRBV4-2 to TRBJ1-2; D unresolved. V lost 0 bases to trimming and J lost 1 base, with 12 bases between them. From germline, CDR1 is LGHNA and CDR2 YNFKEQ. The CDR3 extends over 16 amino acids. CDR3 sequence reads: CASSQDREQINYGYTF. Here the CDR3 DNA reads TGTGCCAGCAGCCAAGATAGGGAGCAGATTAACTATGGCTACACCTTC.

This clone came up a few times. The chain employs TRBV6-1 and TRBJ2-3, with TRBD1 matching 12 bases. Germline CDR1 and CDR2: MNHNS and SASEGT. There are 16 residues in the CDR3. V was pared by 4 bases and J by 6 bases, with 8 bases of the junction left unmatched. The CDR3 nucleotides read TGTGCCAGCAGTGTCAACGTGGGACAGGGGGCTGATACGCAGTATTTT. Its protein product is CASSVNVGQGADTQYF.

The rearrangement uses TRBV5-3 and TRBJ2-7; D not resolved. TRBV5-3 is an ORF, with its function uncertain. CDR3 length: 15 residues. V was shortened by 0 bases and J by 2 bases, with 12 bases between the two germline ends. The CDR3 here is CARSLVTVSPYEQYF. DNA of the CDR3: TGTGCCAGAAGCTTGGTAACAGTGTCCCCCTACGAGCAGTACTTC.

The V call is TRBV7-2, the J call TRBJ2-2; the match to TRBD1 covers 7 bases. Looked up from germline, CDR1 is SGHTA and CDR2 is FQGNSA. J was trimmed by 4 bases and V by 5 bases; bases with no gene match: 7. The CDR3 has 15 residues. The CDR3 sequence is CASSAYRGGTGELFF. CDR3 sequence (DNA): TGTGCCAGCAGCGCCTACAGGGGTGGCACCGGGGAGCTGTTTTTT.

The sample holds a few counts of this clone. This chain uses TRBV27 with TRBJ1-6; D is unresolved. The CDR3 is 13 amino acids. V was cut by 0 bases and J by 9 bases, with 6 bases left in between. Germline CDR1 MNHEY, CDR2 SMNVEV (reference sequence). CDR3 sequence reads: CASSLSSSSPLHF. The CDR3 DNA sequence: TGTGCCAGCAGTTTATCGAGTAGTTCACCCCTCCACTTT.

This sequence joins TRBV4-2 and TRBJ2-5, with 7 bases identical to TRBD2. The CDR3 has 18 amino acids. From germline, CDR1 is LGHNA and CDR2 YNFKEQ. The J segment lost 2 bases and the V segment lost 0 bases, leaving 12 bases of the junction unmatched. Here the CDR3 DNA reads TGTGCCAGCAGCCAAGAATTGGGCCCCGGGACTATACAAGAGACCCAGTACTTC. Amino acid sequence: CASSQELGPGTIQETQYF.

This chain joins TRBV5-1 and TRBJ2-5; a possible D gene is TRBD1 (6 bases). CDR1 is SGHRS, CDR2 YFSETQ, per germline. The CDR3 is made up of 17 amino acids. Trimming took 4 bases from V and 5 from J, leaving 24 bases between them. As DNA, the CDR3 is TGCGCCAGCAGCCCTCGCACCGGCGTGGGGGCCGGGGAGACCCAGTACTTC. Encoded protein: CASSPRTGVGAGETQYF.

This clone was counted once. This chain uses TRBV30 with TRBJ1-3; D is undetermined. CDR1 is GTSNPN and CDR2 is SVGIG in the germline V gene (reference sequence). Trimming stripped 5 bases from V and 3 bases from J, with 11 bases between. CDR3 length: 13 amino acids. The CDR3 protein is CAWDTSYGNTIYF. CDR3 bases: TGTGCCTGGGACACCAGTTATGGAAACACCATATATTTT.

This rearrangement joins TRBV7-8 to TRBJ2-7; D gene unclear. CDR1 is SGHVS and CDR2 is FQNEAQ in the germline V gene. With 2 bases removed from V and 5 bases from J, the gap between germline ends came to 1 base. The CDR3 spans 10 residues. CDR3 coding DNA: TGTGCCAGCAGCTTACACGAGCAGTACTTC. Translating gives CASSLHEQYF.

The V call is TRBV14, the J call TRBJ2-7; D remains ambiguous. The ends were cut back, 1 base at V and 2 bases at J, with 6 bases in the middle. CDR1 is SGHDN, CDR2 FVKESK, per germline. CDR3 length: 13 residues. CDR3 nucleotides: TGTGCCAGCAGCCAAGTGCCCGCCTACGAGCAGTACTTC. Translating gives CASSQVPAYEQYF.

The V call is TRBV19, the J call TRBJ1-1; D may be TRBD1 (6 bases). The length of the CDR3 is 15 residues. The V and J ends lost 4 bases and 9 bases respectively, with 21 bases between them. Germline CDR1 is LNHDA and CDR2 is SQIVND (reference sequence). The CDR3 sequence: CASSNPPTGPPKAFF. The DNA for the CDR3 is TGTGCCAGTAGTAACCCCCCGACAGGACCGCCCAAAGCTTTCTTT.

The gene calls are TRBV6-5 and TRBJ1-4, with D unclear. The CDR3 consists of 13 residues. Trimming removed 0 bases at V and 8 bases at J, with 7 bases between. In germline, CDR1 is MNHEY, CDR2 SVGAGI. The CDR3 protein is CASSYSYGEKLFF. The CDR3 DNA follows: TGTGCCAGCAGTTACTCATATGGGGAAAAACTGTTTTTT.

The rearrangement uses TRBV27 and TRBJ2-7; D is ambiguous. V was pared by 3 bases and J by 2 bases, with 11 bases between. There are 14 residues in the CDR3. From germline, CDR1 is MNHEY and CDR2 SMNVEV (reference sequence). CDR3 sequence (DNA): TGTGCCAGCAGTTTCGGAACAGCTACCTACGAGCAGTACTTC. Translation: CASSFGTATYEQYF.

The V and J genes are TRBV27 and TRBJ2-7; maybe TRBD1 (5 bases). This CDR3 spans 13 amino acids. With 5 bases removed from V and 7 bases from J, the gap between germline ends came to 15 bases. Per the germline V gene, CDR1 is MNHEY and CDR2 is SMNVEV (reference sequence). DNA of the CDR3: TGTGCCAGCAGTCCCCCTATGGGGCCGGAGCAGTACTTC. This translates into CASSPPMGPEQYF.

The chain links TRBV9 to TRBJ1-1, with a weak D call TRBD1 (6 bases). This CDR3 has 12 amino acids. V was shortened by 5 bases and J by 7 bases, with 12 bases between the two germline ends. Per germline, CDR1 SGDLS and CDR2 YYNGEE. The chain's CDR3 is CASRAEGGEAFF. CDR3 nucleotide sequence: TGTGCCAGCAGGGCTGAGGGGGGTGAAGCTTTCTTT.

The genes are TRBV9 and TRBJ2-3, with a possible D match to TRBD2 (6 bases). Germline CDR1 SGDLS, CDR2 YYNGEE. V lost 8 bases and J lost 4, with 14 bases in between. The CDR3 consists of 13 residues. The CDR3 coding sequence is TGTGCCAGTCAACCGGGGGTGGCAGATACGCAGTATTTT. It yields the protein CASQPGVADTQYF.

The CDR3 DNA follows: TGTGCCAGCAGTTTGGGACAGGGCGTCGGGGAGACCCAGTACTTC. It yields the protein CASSLGQGVGETQYF. This chain links TRBV27 with TRBJ2-5, with TRBD1 matching over 9 bases. Germline loops: CDR1 MNHEY, CDR2 SMNVEV (reference sequence). The CDR3 length is 15 residues. V trimming: 3 bases; J trimming: 5 bases; junction bases outside the gene matches: 7.

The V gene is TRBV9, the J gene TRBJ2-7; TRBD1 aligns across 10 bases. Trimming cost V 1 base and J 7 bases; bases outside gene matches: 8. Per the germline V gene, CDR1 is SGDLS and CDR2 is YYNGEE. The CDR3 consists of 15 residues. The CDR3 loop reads CASSVYDRGLGEQYF. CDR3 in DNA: TGTGCCAGCAGCGTATACGACAGGGGGCTAGGGGAGCAGTACTTC.

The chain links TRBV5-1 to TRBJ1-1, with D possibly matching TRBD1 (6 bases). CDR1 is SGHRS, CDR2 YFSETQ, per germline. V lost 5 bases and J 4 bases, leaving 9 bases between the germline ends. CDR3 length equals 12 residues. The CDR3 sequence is CASRAGVTEAFF. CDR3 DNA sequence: TGCGCCAGCAGGGCAGGGGTCACTGAAGCTTTCTTT.

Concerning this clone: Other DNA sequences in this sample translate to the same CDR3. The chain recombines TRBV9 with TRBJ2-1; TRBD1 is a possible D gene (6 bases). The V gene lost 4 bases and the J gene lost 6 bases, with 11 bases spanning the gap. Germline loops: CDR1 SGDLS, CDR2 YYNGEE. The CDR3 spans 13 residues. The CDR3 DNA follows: TGTGCCAGCAGCCCATCAGGGGTCAATGAGCAGTTCTTC. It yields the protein CASSPSGVNEQFF.

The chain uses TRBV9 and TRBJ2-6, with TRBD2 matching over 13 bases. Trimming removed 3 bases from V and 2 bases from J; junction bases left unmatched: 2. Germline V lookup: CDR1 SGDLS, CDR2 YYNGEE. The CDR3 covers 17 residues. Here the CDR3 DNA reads TGTGCCAGCAGCGAGGGGACTAGCGGGGCTGGGGCCAACGTCCTGACTTTC. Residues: CASSEGTSGAGANVLTF. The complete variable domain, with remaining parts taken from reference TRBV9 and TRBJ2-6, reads DSGVTQTPKHLITATGQRVTLRCSPRSGDLSVYWYQQSLDQGLQFLIQYYNGEERAKGNILERFSAQQFPDLHSELNLSSLELGDSALYFCASSEGTSGAGANVLTFGAGSRLTVL.

The CDR3 DNA reads as TGTGCCAGCAGCTTATCGGGGGGACATAGCAATCAGCCCCAGCATTTT. Its protein product is CASSLSGGHSNQPQHF. V and J are TRBV7-8 and TRBJ1-5; possible D gene TRBD1, 6 bases. V was shortened by 2 bases and J by 0 bases, with 11 bases between the two germline ends. CDR3 length: 16 residues. Germline CDR1 and CDR2: SGHVS and FQNEAQ.

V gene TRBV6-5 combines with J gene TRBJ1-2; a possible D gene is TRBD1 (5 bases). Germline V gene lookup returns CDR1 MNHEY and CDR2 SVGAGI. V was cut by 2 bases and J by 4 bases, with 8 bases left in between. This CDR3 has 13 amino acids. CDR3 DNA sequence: TGTGCCAGCAGTTACCAGGGCCCCTATGGCTACACCTTC. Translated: CASSYQGPYGYTF.

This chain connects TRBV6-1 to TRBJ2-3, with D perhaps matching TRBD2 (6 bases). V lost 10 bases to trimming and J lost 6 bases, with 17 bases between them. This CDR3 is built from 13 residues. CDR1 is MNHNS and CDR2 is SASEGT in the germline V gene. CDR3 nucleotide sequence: TGTGCCACTCTAGCGTTCCTTATGGATACGCAGTATTTT. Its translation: CATLAFLMDTQYF.